A single sample is the source of the 2 T cell receptor beta chains below, sequenced in a study of technical replicates of blood from several donors. Profiling relied on immunoSEQ multiplex PCR, and the TCRdb table lists in-frame clones only, not all of them. This sample yields approximately 58,000 clones, of which just over 85% are seen a single time; approximately 5.4% belongs to the top ten. The sequenced sample was PBMCs. The receptors stem from a human donor in good health. Some clones in this sample may be carry-over from other donors' samples.

The chain joins TRBV20-1 to TRBJ2-7; D possibly corresponds to TRBD1 (5 bases). The CDR3 is 11 residues long. CDR1 and CDR2 from the germline V gene are DFQATT and SNEGSKA (reference sequence). The ends were cut back, 6 bases at V and 4 bases at J, with 10 bases in the middle. CDR3: CSAQGDYEQYF. The CDR3 DNA reads as TGCAGTGCCCAAGGGGATTACGAGCAGTACTTC.

The V call is TRBV19, the J call TRBJ1-5, with 9 bases aligning to TRBD1. V dropped 6 bases and J dropped 6; count of bases not matched to a gene: 12. CDR1 and CDR2 (germline): LNHDA, SQIVND (reference sequence). The CDR3 consists of 16 residues. CDR3 sequence: CASRTPTTGGFQPQHF. In DNA form, the CDR3 reads TGTGCCAGTAGGACACCAACGACAGGGGGATTTCAGCCCCAGCATTTT.